This section outlines one TCR beta chain sequence together with its context. Blood PBMC samples: pre-vaccination, two weeks post third vaccination, and at tumor progression. This entry is derived from a study of glioma-infiltrating T cells after dendritic cell vaccination. Looked up from germline, CDR1 is PRHDT and CDR2 is FYEKMQ (reference sequence). This CDR3 is built from 14 residues. V was trimmed by 3 bases and J by 8 bases, leaving 14 bases between them. TCRdb's table, derived via immunoSEQ multiplex PCR, lists solely in-frame clones and lacks some. Of fewer than 85,000 clones listed, 70% to 90% are singletons.

The chain uses TRBV13 and TRBJ2-1; D is unresolved. The input for sequencing was blood, taken before dendritic cell vaccination. The receptor was derived from a human donor with glioblastoma. Here the CDR3 reads CASSLIWRLDEQFF. In DNA, the CDR3 is TGTGCCAGCAGCTTGATTTGGAGATTGGATGAGCAGTTCTTC. Complete variable domain (other parts from reference TRBV13 and TRBJ2-1): AAGVIQSPRHLIKEKRETATLKCYPIPRHDTVYWYQQGPGQDPQFLISFYEKMQSDKGSIPDRFSAQQFSDYHSELNMSSLELGDSALYFCASSLIWRLDEQFFGPGTRLTVL.